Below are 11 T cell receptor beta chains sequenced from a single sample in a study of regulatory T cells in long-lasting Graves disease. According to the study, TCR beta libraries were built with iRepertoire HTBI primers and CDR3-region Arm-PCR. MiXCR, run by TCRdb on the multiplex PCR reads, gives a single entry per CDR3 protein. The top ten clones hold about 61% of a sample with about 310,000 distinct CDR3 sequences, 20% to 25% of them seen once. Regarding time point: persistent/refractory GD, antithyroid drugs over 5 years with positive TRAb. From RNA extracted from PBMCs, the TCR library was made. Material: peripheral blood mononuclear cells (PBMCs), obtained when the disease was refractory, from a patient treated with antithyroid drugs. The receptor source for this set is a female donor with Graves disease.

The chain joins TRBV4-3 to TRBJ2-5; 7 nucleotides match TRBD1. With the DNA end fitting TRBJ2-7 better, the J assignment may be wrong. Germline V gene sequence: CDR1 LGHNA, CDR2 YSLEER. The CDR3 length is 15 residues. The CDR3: CASSQYRDSSYEQYF. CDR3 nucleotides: TGCGCCAGCAGCCAATACCGGGACAGCTCCTACGAGCAGTACTTC.

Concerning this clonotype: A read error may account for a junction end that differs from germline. The CDR3 region is CASSHSGAYNEQFF. Written as DNA, the CDR3 is TGTGCCAGCAGTCACTCAGGGGCCTACAATGAGCAGTTCTTC. The V gene is TRBV6-5, the J gene TRBJ2-1, with a tentative D call TRBD1 (6 bases). This CDR3 region has 14 residues. In germline, CDR1 is MNHEY, CDR2 SVGAGI.

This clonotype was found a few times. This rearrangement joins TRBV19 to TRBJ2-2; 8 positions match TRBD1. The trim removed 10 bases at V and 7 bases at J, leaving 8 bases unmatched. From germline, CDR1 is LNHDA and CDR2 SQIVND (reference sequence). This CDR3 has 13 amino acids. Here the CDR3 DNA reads TGTGCCACCTTACCAGGGGGCGGCGGGGAGCTGTTTTTT. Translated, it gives CATLPGGGGELFF.

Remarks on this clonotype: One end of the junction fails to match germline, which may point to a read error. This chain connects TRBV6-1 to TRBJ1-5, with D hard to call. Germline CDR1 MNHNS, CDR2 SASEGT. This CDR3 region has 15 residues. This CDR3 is CASSGGRNSNRPQHF. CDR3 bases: TGTGCCAGCTCGGGAGGGCGTAATAGCAATCGGCCCCAGCATTTT.

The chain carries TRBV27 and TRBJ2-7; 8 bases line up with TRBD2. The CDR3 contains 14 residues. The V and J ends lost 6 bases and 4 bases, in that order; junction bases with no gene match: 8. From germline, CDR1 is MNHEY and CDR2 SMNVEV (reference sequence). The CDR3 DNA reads TGTGCCAGCAGCAAAGCGGGAGATGAGTACGAGCAGTACTTC. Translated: CASSKAGDEYEQYF.

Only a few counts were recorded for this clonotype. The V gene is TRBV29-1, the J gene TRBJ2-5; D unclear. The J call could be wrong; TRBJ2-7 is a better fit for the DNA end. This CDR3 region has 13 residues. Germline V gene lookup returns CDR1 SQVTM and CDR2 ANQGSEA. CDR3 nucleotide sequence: TGCAGCGTTGCCCCCCGGGCCGGCTACGAGCAGTACTTC. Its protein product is CSVAPRAGYEQYF.

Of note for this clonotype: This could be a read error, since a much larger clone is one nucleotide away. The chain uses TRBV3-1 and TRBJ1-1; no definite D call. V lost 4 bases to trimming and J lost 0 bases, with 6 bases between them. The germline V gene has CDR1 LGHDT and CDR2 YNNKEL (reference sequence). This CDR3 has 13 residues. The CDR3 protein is CASSPFMNTEAFF. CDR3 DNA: TGTGCCAGCAGCCCCTTCATGAACACTGAAGCTTTCTTT.

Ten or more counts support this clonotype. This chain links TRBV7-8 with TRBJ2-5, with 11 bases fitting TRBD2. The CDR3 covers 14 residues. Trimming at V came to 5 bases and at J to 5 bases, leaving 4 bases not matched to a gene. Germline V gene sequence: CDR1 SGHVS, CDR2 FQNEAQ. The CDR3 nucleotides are TGTGCCAGCAGCACGGGACTAGCGGTCGAGACCCAGTACTTC. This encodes CASSTGLAVETQYF.

CDR3: CASSPRRRGPEAFF. The CDR3 DNA reads TGTGCCAGCAGTCCCCGCAGGAGGGGGCCTGAAGCTTTCTTT. The V gene is TRBV12-3 or TRBV12-4, the J gene TRBJ1-1, with 7 bases that match TRBD1. The CDR3 has 14 residues. J gave up 6 bases and V 5 bases, and 9 bases lay outside the gene matches.

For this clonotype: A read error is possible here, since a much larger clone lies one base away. The CDR3 reads CASSLRPQIFPQETQCF. In DNA, the CDR3 is TGTGCCAGCAGTTTAAGGCCGCAGATTTTTCCCCAAGAGACCCAGTGCTTC. The J gene is TRBJ2-5, the V gene TRBV28; D is uncertain. Germline V CDR1 and CDR2: MDHEN, SYDVKM. There are 17 residues in the CDR3.

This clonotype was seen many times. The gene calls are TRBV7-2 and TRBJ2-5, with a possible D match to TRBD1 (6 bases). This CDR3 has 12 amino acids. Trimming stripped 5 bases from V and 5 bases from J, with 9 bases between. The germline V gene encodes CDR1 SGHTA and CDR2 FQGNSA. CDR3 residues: CASSPGAETQYF. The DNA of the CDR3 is TGTGCCAGCAGCCCAGGGGCGGAGACCCAGTACTTC.